These 25 T cell receptor beta chains were sequenced from one sample in a study of T cell clonotyping in hematopoietic cell transplantation (dated by TCRdb to the early 2020s). Receptor amplification or capture employed the immunoSEQ multiplex PCR assay. In TCRdb, the immuneACCESS table is reduced to in-frame sequences with V and J assigned. These tables do not hold every clone; where another copy was compared, an unresolved V gene accounts for under half, and the others remain unexplained. For this sample the table gives 40,000 to 55,000 clones, of which roughly 94% were detected only once. 0.7% to 0.95% of the sample is held by the ten biggest clonotypes. Input material: peripheral blood mononuclear cells. All receptors come from a woman aged 45-60 years in good health. Some clones in this sample may be carry-over from other donors' samples.

V usage is TRBV6-6 and J usage is TRBJ1-3, with D maybe TRBD1 (6 bases). The length of the CDR3 is 13 residues. V was shortened by 10 bases and J by 3 bases, with 13 bases between the two germline ends. Germline V gene data show CDR1 as MNHNY and CDR2 as SVGAGI (reference sequence). CDR3 sequence: CATSQGSGNTIYF. CDR3 DNA sequence: TGTGCCACCTCACAGGGCAGTGGAAACACCATATATTTT.

The chain couples TRBV4-3 to TRBJ2-3; D not resolved. The CDR3 length is 14 residues. Deletions cut 4 bases from V and 6 bases from J, with 14 bases between. CDR1 and CDR2 from the germline V gene are LGHNA and YSLEER. CDR3: CASSRAPSEDTQYF. Written as DNA, the CDR3 is TGCGCCAGCAGCCGAGCCCCAAGCGAGGATACGCAGTATTTT.

The chain employs TRBV25-1 and TRBJ1-3; maybe TRBD1 (5 bases). The V and J ends lost 1 base and 0 bases respectively, with 10 bases between them. This CDR3 region has 16 residues. Germline CDR1 and CDR2: MGHDK and SYGVNS. CDR3 in amino acids: CASSELADSSGNTIYF. In DNA, the CDR3 is TGTGCCAGCAGTGAATTGGCTGACAGCTCTGGAAACACCATATATTTT.

The rearrangement joins TRBV7-8 to TRBJ1-2; D is uncertain. Germline CDR1 and CDR2: SGHVS and FQNEAQ. CDR3 length: 15 amino acids. V was clipped by 2 bases and J by 4 bases, with 14 bases between them. For the CDR3, the DNA is TGTGCCAGCAGCTTAATCCAGGACGGCGGCTATGGCTACACCTTC. Translation: CASSLIQDGGYGYTF.

The chain uses TRBV7-8 and TRBJ2-1; 12 bases align to TRBD2. V shed 5 bases, J shed 7 bases, and the junction held 9 bases outside the gene matches. Germline-derived CDR1 and CDR2 are SGHVS and FQNEAQ. This CDR3 contains 16 residues. CDR3 region: CASSPRTSGEENEQFF. The CDR3 DNA reads TGTGCCAGCAGCCCCCGGACTAGCGGGGAGGAAAATGAGCAGTTCTTC.

The rearrangement links TRBV4-1 to TRBJ1-2; D call uncertain. Germline V gene sequence: CDR1 MGHRA, CDR2 YSYEKL. V lost 0 bases to trimming and J lost 7 bases, with 12 bases between them. The CDR3 spans 14 residues. CDR3 DNA: TGCGCCAGCAGCCAAGAACCAGGTAGTAGTGGCTACACCTTC. Amino acids: CASSQEPGSSGYTF.

This clone was found once. This chain links TRBV25-1 with TRBJ1-4; 8 bases are a match to TRBD1. V lost 8 bases and J lost 6; bases outside the gene matches: 11. Germline V gene sequence: CDR1 MGHDK, CDR2 SYGVNS. The CDR3 has 15 amino acids. CDR3 in DNA: TGTGCCAGCGAGACAGGGGAAATAGGGGATGAAAAACTGTTTTTT. It encodes CASETGEIGDEKLFF.

This sequence joins TRBV25-1 and TRBJ1-2; 9 nucleotides match TRBD1. Germline V lookup: CDR1 MGHDK, CDR2 SYGVNS. The CDR3 is made up of 16 amino acids. Trimming removed 0 bases from V and 8 bases from J; junction bases left unmatched: 10. In DNA, the CDR3 is TGTGCCAGCAGTGAATATGGAGGGAACAGGGGGCTCGGCTACACCTTC. This translates into CASSEYGGNRGLGYTF.

This clone was observed once. CDR3: CASSQEPRVARGGYTF. The CDR3 DNA is TGCGCCAGCAGCCAAGAGCCCAGGGTGGCCCGGGGAGGCTACACCTTC. This rearrangement joins TRBV4-3 to TRBJ1-2, with D possibly TRBD1 on 5 matching bases. Germline V CDR1 and CDR2: LGHNA, YSLEER. CDR3 size: 16 residues. Trimming took 0 bases from V and 8 from J, leaving 19 bases between them.

The rearrangement joins TRBV6-1 to TRBJ1-5; no definite D call. V was pared by 0 bases and J by 0 bases, with 3 bases between. CDR1 MNHNS and CDR2 SASEGT come from the germline V gene. The CDR3 runs 14 residues. The CDR3, as DNA: TGTGCCAGCAGTGAAGCTTATAGCAATCAGCCCCAGCATTTT. This translates into CASSEAYSNQPQHF.

The gene calls are TRBV5-1 and TRBJ1-1; D is perhaps TRBD1 (5 bases). With 2 bases removed from V and 3 bases from J, the gap between germline ends came to 17 bases. The CDR3 length is 16 residues. Germline values: CDR1 SGHRS, CDR2 YFSETQ. This chain's CDR3 is CASSFLVQGGDTEAFF. The CDR3 region has the DNA TGCGCCAGCAGCTTCCTAGTCCAGGGCGGGGACACTGAAGCTTTCTTT.

This clone has a single count. The chain recombines TRBV27 with TRBJ1-6; 8 bases match TRBD1. V shed 11 bases and J 9 bases; nucleotides not matched to a gene: 9. The germline gives CDR1 MNHEY, CDR2 SMNVEV (reference sequence). This CDR3 spans 13 amino acids. The CDR3 nucleotides read TGTGCCGGGGGGGACAGGCTTGGTTCACCCCTCCACTTT. Translated: CAGGDRLGSPLHF.

The chain uses TRBV6-6 and TRBJ2-1, with 7 positions matching TRBD1. Germline V gene data show CDR1 as MNHNY and CDR2 as SVGAGI (reference sequence). This CDR3 is built from 16 residues. Unmatched junction bases numbered 4, after V lost 2 bases and J lost 0 bases. CDR3 protein: CASSYLQGDSYNEQFF. The CDR3 DNA follows: TGTGCCAGCAGTTACCTCCAGGGGGACTCCTACAATGAGCAGTTCTTC.

The chain combines TRBV12-1 with TRBJ2-7. TRBV12-1 is a pseudogene locus. This CDR3 is 11 amino acids long. CDR3 DNA sequence: TGTGCCAGCAGCTTTTATGGCGAGCAGTACTTC. Translated, it gives CASSFYGEQYF.

The V and J genes are TRBV30 and TRBJ1-2; 8 bases line up with TRBD1. The ends lost 1 base at V and 14 bases at J; junction bases unmatched: 12. CDR1 GTSNPN and CDR2 SVGIG come from the germline V gene (reference sequence). This CDR3 has 13 amino acids. The CDR3 loop is CAWSGPVDRVNTF. For the CDR3, the DNA is TGTGCCTGGAGTGGCCCGGTGGACAGGGTAAATACCTTC.

This chain connects TRBV19 to TRBJ2-3, with 8 bases fitting TRBD2. Germline lookup yields CDR1 LNHDA and CDR2 SQIVND (reference sequence). Trimming cost V 3 bases and J 4 bases; bases outside gene matches: 18. The CDR3 consists of 19 residues. CDR3 bases: TGTGCCAGTAGTATGTTTCCGGGGGGGAGGGCGGTAGAACCAGATACGCAGTATTTT. Translation gives CASSMFPGGRAVEPDTQYF.

The chain has TRBV10-3 and TRBJ2-7, with 10 nucleotides matching TRBD1. Trimming took 6 bases from V and 4 from J; bases not matched to a gene: 0. Germline V gene data show CDR1 as ENHRY and CDR2 as SYGVKD. The CDR3 runs to 12 residues. Written as DNA, the CDR3 is TGTGCCATCAGGGACAGGGGGTACGAGCAGTACTTC. Its translation: CAIRDRGYEQYF.

CDR3 sequence (DNA): TGTGCCAGCAGCTTTACTCGAGGGTTGACAGGGGGCCTTGGCTACACCTTC. Protein: CASSFTRGLTGGLGYTF. This rearrangement joins TRBV9 to TRBJ1-2, with 10 bases identical to TRBD1. CDR3 length equals 17 residues. Germline loops: CDR1 SGDLS, CDR2 YYNGEE. After removal of 4 bases from V and 7 bases from J, the junction contained 16 bases not matched to a gene.

The chain's CDR3 is CASSFEVDEKLFF. CDR3 in DNA: TGTGCCAGCAGCTTTGAAGTGGACGAAAAACTGTTTTTT. The chain uses TRBV7-9 and TRBJ1-4, with no clear D. CDR1 and CDR2 (germline): SEHNR, FQNEAQ (reference sequence). CDR3 length equals 13 residues. Trimming cost V 3 bases and J 8 bases, with 10 bases left between them.

V and J are TRBV19 and TRBJ1-1, with 10 nucleotides matching TRBD1. The CDR3 totals 14 residues. Germline-derived CDR1 and CDR2 are LNHDA and SQIVND (reference sequence). The V segment lost 5 bases and the J segment 3 bases; nucleotides outside the gene matches: 3. CDR3 sequence reads: CASSWTGGDTEAFF. The CDR3 DNA reads TGTGCCAGTAGTTGGACAGGGGGTGACACTGAAGCTTTCTTT. Drawing the rest from reference TRBV19 and TRBJ1-1, the complete variable domain is DGGITQSPKYLFRKEGQNVTLSCEQNLNHDAMYWYRQDPGQGLRLIYYSQIVNDFQKGDIAEGYSVSREKKESFPLTVTSAQKNPTAFYLCASSWTGGDTEAFFGQGTRLTVV.

The chain is built from TRBV7-2 and TRBJ1-1; D call uncertain. Germline assignment: CDR1 SGHTA and CDR2 FQGNSA. Trimming took off 2 bases at V and 4 bases at J, with 8 bases between the two ends. The CDR3 loop spans 13 amino acids. CDR3 in amino acids: CASSLTFGTEAFF. The DNA of the CDR3 is TGTGCCAGCAGCTTAACTTTCGGCACTGAAGCTTTCTTT.

The chain joins TRBV19 to TRBJ1-6; weak D call: TRBD1 (5 bases). V gave up 7 bases and J gave up 8 bases, with 15 bases separating them. This CDR3 has 14 residues. Per germline, CDR1 LNHDA and CDR2 SQIVND (reference sequence). The CDR3 is CASKTTAEDSPLHF. The CDR3 coding sequence is TGTGCCAGTAAAACGACAGCTGAAGATTCACCCCTCCACTTT.

As to this clone: Within the sample, other DNA sequences also encode this same CDR3. This chain joins TRBV7-2 and TRBJ2-5, with a weak D call TRBD1 (6 bases). Trimming removed 0 bases from V and 1 base from J, with 6 bases in between. The CDR3 loop spans 14 amino acids. CDR1 SGHTA and CDR2 FQGNSA come from the germline V gene. The CDR3 loop reads CASSLAGAQETQYF. The CDR3 nucleotides read TGTGCCAGCAGCTTAGCGGGGGCCCAAGAGACCCAGTACTTC. The full variable domain, in which reference TRBV7-2 and TRBJ2-5 provide the parts outside the CDR3, is GAGVSQSPSNKVTEKGKDVELRCDPISGHTALYWYRQSLGQGLEFLIYFQGNSAPDKSGLPSDRFSAERTGGSVSTLTIQRTQQEDSAVYLCASSLAGAQETQYFGPGTRLLVL.

The V call is TRBV19, the J call TRBJ2-3; D is ambiguous. Trimming left V 5 bases short and J 5 bases short, with 11 bases between. This CDR3 has 13 amino acids. CDR1 is LNHDA, CDR2 SQIVND, per germline (reference sequence). The CDR3 nucleotides read TGTGCCAGTAGTCCAGGTAGTCGAGATACGCAGTATTTT. Protein: CASSPGSRDTQYF.

This clone appeared once. The chain is built from TRBV4-1 and TRBJ1-2, with D possibly TRBD1 on 5 matching bases. Germline V gene data show CDR1 as MGHRA and CDR2 as YSYEKL. The CDR3 totals 15 residues. Trimming took off 4 bases at V and 3 bases at J, with 15 bases between the two ends. The CDR3 DNA reads TGCGCCAGCAGCCTAACACCCTTAGGGGACTATGGCTACACCTTC. Protein product: CASSLTPLGDYGYTF.